This paragraph covers one T cell receptor beta chain sequence. Its antigen target is currently unknown. Qualities for individual bases were not recorded, and no much larger clone is one base off. CDR1 and CDR2 are drawn from the germline V gene: SQVTM, ANQGSEA. The CDR3, cysteine through phenylalanine, is 12 amino acids long. The CDR3 DNA has 36 bases and is translated from base 1. V loses 4 bases of germline sequence and J loses 6 bases, and the interval between the two ends is 10 bases. The record originates from a study of patients and donors after allogeneic stem cell transplantation (dated by TCRdb to the early 2020s). Library generation was performed with RT-PCR. Sequencing instrument: NextSeq 550. In-frame beta chains were kept once TCRdb had trimmed the public reads at Q25 with fastp and called clones with MiXCR. When rows share a CDR3 protein, they turn into one entry using the most common DNA and genes. Here the sample has approximately 170,000 distinct CDR3 sequences; more than 20% occur a single time. The top ten clones comprise about 25% of the sample.

The TCR was taken from a human donor who was either an allogeneic HSCT recipient or a stem cell or donor lymphocyte infusion donor (not recorded which). It is not recorded whose cells these are; they may come from a transplant donor. The chain is encoded by TRBV29-1 joined to TRBJ1-5, with TRBD1 perhaps the D gene, on 5 matching bases. Sequenced input: blood, either unsorted or a sorted T cell fraction (not recorded which). The DNA sequence is given as TGCAGCGTTGCCCAGGGCACTCAGCCCCAGCATTTT. This is translated as CSVAQGTQPQHF.